Included here is one T cell receptor beta chain sequence, with context. Its binding antigen is unknown. No much larger clonotype is one base removed from it; base qualities were not supplied. The data were produced on an Illumina NovaSeq 6000. cDNA libraries for TCRalpha and TCRbeta were prepared by 5'RACE using constant-segment primers, with sample barcodes and unique molecular identifiers added. RNA was extracted from every sample with Trizol reagent. Library amplification was performed in two PCR steps, and a second sample barcode and Illumina TruSeq adapters were introduced in the second step. The libraries were sequenced on an Illumina NovaSeq using 2 x 150 bp paired-end reads. Per the authors' processing: With migec v1.2.7, reads were demultiplexed and then collapsed into UMI-guided consensus sequences. Using mixcr v2.1.11, the UMI consensuses were aligned to TRA and TRB V and J templates and assembled into clonotypes. Expanded or contracted clonotypes were those called significant by both edgeR and NoisET, with noise models trained on biological replicates. For edgeR calls, the thresholds were a false discovery rate-adjusted p below 0.01 and a log2 fold-change of 1. As an exploratory analysis of dynamics, PCA with hierarchical clustering was applied to max-normalized trajectories of the 1000 most abundant clonotypes. Separately sequenced CD4+ and CD8+ repertoires were used to assign a CD4 or CD8 phenotype to each responding clone. TCRdb redid the processing of the public reads, applying fastp at Q25 and MiXCR, and retained in-frame beta chains. For every CDR3 protein sequence, its rows merge into one entry that carries the most common genes and DNA. These V and J calls originate from TCRdb's pipeline instead of the authors' own analysis. The sample includes roughly 250,000 distinct CDR3 sequences, with 16% observed a single time. The top ten clones comprise 20% to 25% of the sample.

This sample was taken from a study of T-cell memory formation after mild COVID-19 (dated by TCRdb to 2020 to 2022). Regarding the complete study: TCR sequence clusters from the two donors were largely donor specific. Longitudinal TCRalpha and TCRbeta repertoire sequencing tracked T-cell clones expanding and contracting after mild COVID-19 in a couple of donors. Two young, previously healthy adult volunteers, one female and one male, were included in the cohort.

PBMCs were isolated by Ficoll-Paque density gradient centrifugation. Results the study describes overall, beyond this receptor: Contracting CD4+ clones were found mainly in CM and EM memory subsets, while CD8+ clones were enriched in EMRA. Some responding clones were detected in pre-infection memory, suggesting pre-existing cross-reactive memory T cells joined the SARS-CoV-2 response. Only two mild cases were covered by the study, and larger cohorts that include severe cases with pre-infection samples were considered necessary. The second-wave clones that peaked on day 37 were not confirmed to be SARS-CoV-2 specific. From day 15 to 85, contracting clones showed balanced CD4/CD8 phenotypes, whereas a second wave of clones that expanded from day 15 to 37 leaned towards CD4+.

Specimen: PBMCs or a T cell subset sorted from them (not recorded which). The receptor was derived from a man aged 18-30 years who had mild COVID-19 (a few samples of this study predate the infection). The sample titles of this study are shuffled in the database, so cell type and time point are left out; the donor was told from shared clones.

The DNA sequence is as follows: TGTGCCAGCAGTTACACTCCAGCGGGGGTGGGAAACGAGCAGTACTTC. Its protein product is CASSYTPAGVGNEQYF. The sequence joins TRBV6-5 to TRBJ2-7; the junction holds 8 bases that match TRBD2. The germline V gene yields MNHEY for CDR1 and SVGAGI for CDR2. The CDR3 has 16 amino acids, counting the end cysteine and phenylalanine. Of the read, only the CDR3 DNA is kept; its 48 bases are in frame from base 1. Relative to germline, V is missing 2 bases and J is missing 5 bases, with 11 bases of the junction outside any gene match.